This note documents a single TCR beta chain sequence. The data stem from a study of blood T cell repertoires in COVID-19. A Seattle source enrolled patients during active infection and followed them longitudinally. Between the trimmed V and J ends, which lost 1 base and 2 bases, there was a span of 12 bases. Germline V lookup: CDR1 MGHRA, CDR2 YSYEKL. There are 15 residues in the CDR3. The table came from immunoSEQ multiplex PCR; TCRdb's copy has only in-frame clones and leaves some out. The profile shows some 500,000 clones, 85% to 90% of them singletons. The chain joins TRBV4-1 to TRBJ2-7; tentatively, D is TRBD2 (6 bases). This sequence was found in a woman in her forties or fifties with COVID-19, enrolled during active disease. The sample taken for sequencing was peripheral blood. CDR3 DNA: TGCGCCAGCAGCCAAGTGGTGCGGGATCCCTACGAGCAGTACTTC. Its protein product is CASSQVVRDPYEQYF.